The clone carrying this T cell receptor (beta chain) has at least ten counts. This record belongs to a study of Graves' ophthalmopathy and Graves' hyperthyroidism. CDR3 size: 13 residues. Germline V lookup: CDR1 ENHRY, CDR2 SYGVKD. The V end lost 2 bases, the J end lost 4 bases, and 8 bases lay between the germline ends. Amplified material comprised TCR beta CDR3 regions derived from RNA transcripts. Investigators did first-round RT-PCR with HTBI primers, then second-round multiplex PCR. TCRdb independently ran MiXCR on the multiplex PCR reads; one entry per CDR3 protein. The sample lists a few hundred thousand distinct CDR3 sequences, roughly a sixth seen once, with 2.4% in the top ten.

Sequences were obtained from peripheral blood. This sequence was found in an adult woman with stable Graves' hyperthyroidism. The J gene is TRBJ1-2, the V gene TRBV10-3, with D hard to call. CDR3 nucleotides: TGTGCCATCAGTGAGCAGGAGACCTATGGCTACACCTTC. Protein sequence: CAISEQETYGYTF.